Below, 19 T cell receptor beta chains from the same sample are listed, as sequenced in a study of PD-1 blockade in classical Hodgkin lymphoma. Data came from immunoSEQ multiplex PCR; TCRdb stores just in-frame clones and leaves some out. This sample carries 20,000 to 25,000 clones, approximately 77% of them seen once, and the ten largest clones take 15% to 20%. Time point indicated: cycle 4 day 1 (C4D1), after 6 weeks of nivolumab. After autologous stem cell transplantation all patients relapsed, and prior brentuximab vedotin exposure differed between cohorts. Sequencing used peripheral blood mononuclear cells (PBMCs), obtained before the fourth cycle of nivolumab. The receptors originated from a human donor with classical Hodgkin lymphoma.

The chain uses TRBV28 and TRBJ1-2; perhaps TRBD1 as D (6 bases). Germline CDR1 and CDR2: MDHEN and SYDVKM. The V gene lost 3 bases and the J gene lost 3 bases, with 11 bases spanning the gap. This CDR3 spans 14 amino acids. This CDR3 is CASSLTGRYYGYTF. DNA of the CDR3: TGTGCCAGCAGTTTGACAGGAAGATACTATGGCTACACCTTC.

The CDR3 here is CASVNRGSSYNEQFF. The CDR3 region has the DNA TGTGCCAGCGTAAACAGGGGAAGCTCCTACAATGAGCAGTTCTTC. The chain is built from TRBV28 and TRBJ2-1; 7 positions match TRBD1. Looked up from germline, CDR1 is MDHEN and CDR2 is SYDVKM. This CDR3 spans 15 amino acids. V shed 8 bases, J shed 0 bases, and the junction held 7 bases outside the gene matches.

The chain links TRBV6-5 to TRBJ1-1, with D maybe TRBD1 (5 bases). V was clipped by 6 bases and J by 7 bases, with 15 bases between them. The CDR3 spans 13 residues. Germline CDR1 is MNHEY and CDR2 is SVGAGI. The CDR3 loop is CASSPPGVGEAFF. CDR3 bases: TGTGCCAGCAGCCCACCGGGGGTCGGTGAAGCTTTCTTT.

This clone came up a few times. The rearrangement links TRBV5-4 to TRBJ1-5; no reliable D call. CDR3 length: 15 residues. V lost 7 bases to trimming and J lost 0 bases, with 14 bases between them. Per the germline V gene, CDR1 is SGHNT and CDR2 is YYREEE (reference sequence). The CDR3 nucleotides are TGTGCCAGCCGGGATTTGAGGTTTAGCAATCAGCCCCAGCATTTT. This translates into CASRDLRFSNQPQHF.

The chain carries TRBV5-1 and TRBJ1-5, with TRBD1 matching 10 bases. Per germline, CDR1 SGHRS and CDR2 YFSETQ. The CDR3 spans 15 residues. V was pared by 0 bases and J by 5 bases, with 2 bases of the junction left unmatched. The CDR3 sequence is CASSLGQGAYQPQHF. The DNA of the CDR3 is TGCGCCAGCAGCTTGGGACAGGGGGCCTATCAGCCCCAGCATTTT.

The V call is TRBV7-9, the J call TRBJ2-3, with TRBD2 matching over 8 bases. The CDR3 has 15 amino acids. The germline CDR1 and CDR2 sequences are SEHNR and FQNEAQ (reference sequence). V dropped 5 bases and J dropped 1; count of bases not matched to a gene: 5. The CDR3 sequence is CASSAATSGTDTQYF. CDR3 DNA sequence: TGTGCCAGCAGCGCCGCGACTAGCGGCACAGATACGCAGTATTTT.

The CDR3 spells CASSLEAVGMGSPLHF. The CDR3 DNA sequence: TGCGCCAGCAGCTTGGAGGCCGTTGGGATGGGTTCACCCCTCCACTTT. The chain carries TRBV5-1 and TRBJ1-6; no firm D call. The CDR3 has 16 amino acids. V gave up 0 bases and J gave up 9 bases, with 16 bases separating them. Germline CDR1 reads SGHRS; CDR2 reads YFSETQ.

There are a few counts of this clone. V and J are TRBV4-3 and TRBJ1-2; TRBD1 is a possible D gene (6 bases). Germline V lookup: CDR1 LGHNA, CDR2 YSLEER. Trimming removed 4 bases from V and 5 bases from J, with 17 bases in between. CDR3 length: 15 residues. The CDR3, as DNA: TGCGCCAGCAGCCGGGGGACTGGAGGGGGGTATGGCTACACCTTC. Translation gives CASSRGTGGGYGYTF.

The chain carries TRBV11-2 and TRBJ2-3; 9 bases map to TRBD2. The germline V gene encodes CDR1 SGHAT and CDR2 FQNNGV. This CDR3 has 16 residues. The V and J ends lost 10 bases and 5 bases, in that order; junction bases with no gene match: 16. The CDR3 sequence: CATRPGRGGGRDTQYF. DNA for the CDR3: TGTGCCACCCGCCCTGGGCGCGGGGGGGGGAGAGATACGCAGTATTTT. Full variable domain (outside the CDR3, taken from reference TRBV11-2 and TRBJ2-3): EAGVAQSPRYKIIEKRQSVAFWCNPISGHATLYWYQQILGQGPKLLIQFQNNGVVDDSQLPKDRFSAERLKGVDSTLKIQPAKLEDSAVYLCATRPGRGGGRDTQYFGPGTRLTVL.

The chain carries TRBV9 and TRBJ2-3; 12 bases map to TRBD2. J lost 6 bases, V lost 6 bases, and 5 bases had no gene match. Germline V gene data show CDR1 as SGDLS and CDR2 as YYNGEE. This CDR3 has 14 amino acids. The chain's CDR3 is CASTTSGRSDTQYF. The CDR3 DNA reads as TGTGCCAGCACCACTAGCGGGAGGAGTGATACGCAGTATTTT. Together with reference TRBV9 and TRBJ2-3, the CDR3 gives the full variable domain: DSGVTQTPKHLITATGQRVTLRCSPRSGDLSVYWYQQSLDQGLQFLIQYYNGEERAKGNILERFSAQQFPDLHSELNLSSLELGDSALYFCASTTSGRSDTQYFGPGTRLTVL.

The chain joins TRBV30 to TRBJ2-1, with TRBD1 matching over 9 bases. V dropped 5 bases and J dropped 8; count of bases not matched to a gene: 13. This CDR3 region has 15 residues. The germline V gene has CDR1 GTSNPN and CDR2 SVGIG (reference sequence). CDR3 amino acids: CAWGRPDRGIYEQFF. The DNA of the CDR3 is TGTGCCTGGGGGCGCCCGGACAGGGGAATCTATGAGCAGTTCTTC. Full variable domain (outside the CDR3, taken from reference TRBV30 and TRBJ2-1): SQTIHQWPATLVQPVGSPLSLECTVEGTSNPNLYWYRQAAGRGLQLLFYSVGIGQISSEVPQNLSASRPQDRQFILSSKKLLLSDSGFYLCAWGRPDRGIYEQFFGPGTRLTVL.

This clone came up a few times. The rearrangement uses TRBV9 and TRBJ1-1, with D possibly being TRBD1 (5 bases). Germline V gene data show CDR1 as SGDLS and CDR2 as YYNGEE. V gave up 5 bases and J gave up 3 bases, with 8 bases separating them. This CDR3 is built from 12 residues. The CDR3 DNA is TGTGCCAGCAGAGGGGACTACACTGAAGCTTTCTTT. It codes for CASRGDYTEAFF.

The chain employs TRBV4-1 and TRBJ2-3; D gene uncertain. V was cut by 1 base and J by 6 bases, with 8 bases left in between. The CDR3 has 13 residues. From germline, CDR1 is MGHRA and CDR2 YSYEKL. The CDR3, as DNA: TGCGCCAGCAGCCAAGGGCCCTTCGATACGCAGTATTTT. Translating it yields CASSQGPFDTQYF.

The chain links TRBV4-3 to TRBJ2-1, with TRBD2 identical over 10 bases. J lost 13 bases, V lost 4 bases, and 10 bases had no gene match. The CDR3 covers 14 residues. Germline V gene sequence: CDR1 LGHNA, CDR2 YSLEER. In DNA, the CDR3 is TGCGCCAGCAGCCGGACTAGCGGAACCCCTGGACAGTTCTTC. As protein: CASSRTSGTPGQFF.

This chain links TRBV10-3 with TRBJ2-1, with TRBD2 matching 13 bases. The CDR3 contains 19 residues. The V gene's germline CDR1 is ENHRY and CDR2 SYGVKD. V dropped 5 bases and J dropped 0; count of bases not matched to a gene: 10. CDR3 in DNA: TGTGCCATCAGTACGTTTGGGACTAGCGGGACCAACTCCTACAATGAGCAGTTCTTC. Translation gives CAISTFGTSGTNSYNEQFF.

The chain links TRBV9 to TRBJ2-2; D possibly matches TRBD1 or TRBD2 (5 bases each). Trimming pared 6 bases from V and 2 bases from J, leaving 11 bases between. The CDR3 has 14 amino acids. CDR1 SGDLS and CDR2 YYNGEE come from the germline V gene. CDR3 sequence: CASTGTINTGELFF. The CDR3 nucleotides are TGTGCCAGCACCGGGACCATTAACACCGGGGAGCTGTTTTTT. Filled out from reference TRBV9 and TRBJ2-2, the complete variable domain reads DSGVTQTPKHLITATGQRVTLRCSPRSGDLSVYWYQQSLDQGLQFLIQYYNGEERAKGNILERFSAQQFPDLHSELNLSSLELGDSALYFCASTGTINTGELFFGEGSRLTVL.

This clone was picked up a small number of times. The chain combines TRBV29-1 with TRBJ1-3, with 11 bases matching TRBD1. After removal of 4 bases from V and 2 bases from J, the junction contained 4 bases not matched to a gene. CDR3 length equals 15 residues. The germline gives CDR1 SQVTM, CDR2 ANQGSEA. The CDR3 spells CSVGQDRGPGNTIYF. DNA for the CDR3: TGCAGCGTTGGACAGGACAGGGGGCCTGGAAACACCATATATTTT.

The chain recombines TRBV16 with TRBJ2-7; TRBD1 might be the D (6 bases). The V end lost 3 bases, the J end lost 0 bases, and 12 bases lay between the germline ends. Germline CDR1 KGHSY, CDR2 FQNENV. There are 15 residues in the CDR3. DNA for the CDR3: TGTGCCAGCAGCCACTTCAGGGGCCTCTCCTACGAGCAGTACTTC. Translated: CASSHFRGLSYEQYF.

The gene calls are TRBV7-2 and TRBJ1-4; D ambiguous. V was shortened by 4 bases and J by 8 bases, with 11 bases between the two germline ends. Germline V gene sequence: CDR1 SGHTA, CDR2 FQGNSA. The CDR3 has 13 residues. The CDR3 region has the DNA TGTGCCAGCAGCTCCTACTCGGCCGAAAAACTGTTTTTT. Encoded protein: CASSSYSAEKLFF. Combining the CDR3 with reference TRBV7-2 and TRBJ1-4 gives the whole variable domain GAGVSQSPSNKVTEKGKDVELRCDPISGHTALYWYRQSLGQGLEFLIYFQGNSAPDKSGLPSDRFSAERTGGSVSTLTIQRTQQEDSAVYLCASSSYSAEKLFFGSGTQLSVL.